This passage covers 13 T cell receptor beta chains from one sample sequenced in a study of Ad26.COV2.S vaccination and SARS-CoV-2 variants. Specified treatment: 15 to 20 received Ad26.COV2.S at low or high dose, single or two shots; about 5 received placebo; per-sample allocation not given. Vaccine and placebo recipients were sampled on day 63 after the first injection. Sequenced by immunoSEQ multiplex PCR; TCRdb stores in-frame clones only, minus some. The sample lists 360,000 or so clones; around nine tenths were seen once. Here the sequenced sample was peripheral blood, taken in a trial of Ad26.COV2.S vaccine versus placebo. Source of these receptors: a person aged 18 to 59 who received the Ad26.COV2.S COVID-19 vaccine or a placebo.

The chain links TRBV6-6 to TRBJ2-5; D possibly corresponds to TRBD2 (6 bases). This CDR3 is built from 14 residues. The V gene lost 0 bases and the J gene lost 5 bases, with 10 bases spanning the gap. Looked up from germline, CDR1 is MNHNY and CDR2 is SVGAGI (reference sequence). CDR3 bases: TGTGCCAGCAGTTACTCGTGGGGGGAGGAGACCCAGTACTTC. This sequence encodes CASSYSWGEETQYF.

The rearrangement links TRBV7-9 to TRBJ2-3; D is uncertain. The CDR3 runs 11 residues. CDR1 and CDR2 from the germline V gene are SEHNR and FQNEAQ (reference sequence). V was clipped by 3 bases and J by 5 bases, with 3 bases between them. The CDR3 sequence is CASSFLDTQYF. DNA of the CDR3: TGTGCCAGCAGCTTCCTAGATACGCAGTATTTT.

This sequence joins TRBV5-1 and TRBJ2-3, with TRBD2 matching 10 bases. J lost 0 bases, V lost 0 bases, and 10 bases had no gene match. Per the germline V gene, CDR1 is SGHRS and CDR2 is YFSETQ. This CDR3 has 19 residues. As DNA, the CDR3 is TGCGCCAGCAGCTTGGTATGGACTAGCGGCCCGAGGAGCACAGATACGCAGTATTTT. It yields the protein CASSLVWTSGPRSTDTQYF.

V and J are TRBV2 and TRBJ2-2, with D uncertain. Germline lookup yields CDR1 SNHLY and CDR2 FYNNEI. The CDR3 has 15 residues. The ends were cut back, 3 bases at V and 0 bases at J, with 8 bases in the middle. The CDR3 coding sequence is TGTGCCAGCAGTGAGAGCGATCCGAACACCGGGGAGCTGTTTTTT. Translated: CASSESDPNTGELFF.

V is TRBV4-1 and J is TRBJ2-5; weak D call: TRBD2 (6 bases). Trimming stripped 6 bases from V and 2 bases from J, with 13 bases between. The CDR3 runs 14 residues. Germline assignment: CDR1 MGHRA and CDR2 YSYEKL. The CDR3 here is CASRPAGGQETQYF. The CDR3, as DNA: TGCGCCAGCAGGCCGGCCGGGGGACAAGAGACCCAGTACTTC.

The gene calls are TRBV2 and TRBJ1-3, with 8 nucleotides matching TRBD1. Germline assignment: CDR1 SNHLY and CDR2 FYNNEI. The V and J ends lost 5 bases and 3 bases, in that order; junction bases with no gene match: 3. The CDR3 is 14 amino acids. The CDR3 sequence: CASSNDRGGNTIYF. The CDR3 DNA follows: TGTGCCAGCAGTAACGACAGGGGTGGAAACACCATATATTTT.

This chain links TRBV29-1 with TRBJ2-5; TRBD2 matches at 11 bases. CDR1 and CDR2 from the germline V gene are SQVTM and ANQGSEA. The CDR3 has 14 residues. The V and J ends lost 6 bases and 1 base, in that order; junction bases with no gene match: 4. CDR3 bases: TGCAGCGTCTCTAGCGGGGGGCTCCAAGAGACCCAGTACTTC. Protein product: CSVSSGGLQETQYF.

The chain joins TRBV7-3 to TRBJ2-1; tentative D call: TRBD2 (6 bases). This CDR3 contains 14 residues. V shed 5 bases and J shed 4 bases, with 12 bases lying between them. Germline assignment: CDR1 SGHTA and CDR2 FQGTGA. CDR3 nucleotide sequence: TGTGCCAGCAGCCCGGGACTTAATTACAATGAGCAGTTCTTC. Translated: CASSPGLNYNEQFF.

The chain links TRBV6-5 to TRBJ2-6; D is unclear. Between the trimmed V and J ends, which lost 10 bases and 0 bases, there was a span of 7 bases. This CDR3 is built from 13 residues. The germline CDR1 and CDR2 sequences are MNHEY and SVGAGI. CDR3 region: CATPSSGANVLTF. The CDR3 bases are TGTGCCACCCCCAGCTCTGGGGCCAACGTCCTGACTTTC.

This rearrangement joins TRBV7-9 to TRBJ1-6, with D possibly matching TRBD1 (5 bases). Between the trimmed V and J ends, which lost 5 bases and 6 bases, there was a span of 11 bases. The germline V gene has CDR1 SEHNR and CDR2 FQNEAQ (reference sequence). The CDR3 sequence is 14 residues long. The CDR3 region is CASSPGGGNSPLHF. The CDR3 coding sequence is TGTGCCAGCAGCCCCGGGGGGGGTAATTCACCCCTCCACTTT.

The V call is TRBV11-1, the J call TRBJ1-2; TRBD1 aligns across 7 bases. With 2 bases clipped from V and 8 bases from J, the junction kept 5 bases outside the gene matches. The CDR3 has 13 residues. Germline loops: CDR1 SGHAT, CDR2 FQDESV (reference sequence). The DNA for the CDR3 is TGTGCCAGCAGCTTACCAGGGGGAGAGGGCTACACCTTC. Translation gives CASSLPGGEGYTF.

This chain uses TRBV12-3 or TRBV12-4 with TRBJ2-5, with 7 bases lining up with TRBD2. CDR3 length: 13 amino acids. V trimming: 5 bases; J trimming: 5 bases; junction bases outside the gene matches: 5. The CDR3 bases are TGTGCCAGCAGTCCAGCGGGGAGGGAGACCCAGTACTTC. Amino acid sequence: CASSPAGRETQYF.

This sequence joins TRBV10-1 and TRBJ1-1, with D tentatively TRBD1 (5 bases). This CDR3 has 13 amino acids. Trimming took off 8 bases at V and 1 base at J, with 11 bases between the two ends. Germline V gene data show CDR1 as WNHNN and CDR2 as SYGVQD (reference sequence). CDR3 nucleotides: TGCGCCAGCCCCCGGGGCCCGAACACTGAAGCTTTCTTT. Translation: CASPRGPNTEAFF.